These 21 T cell receptor beta chains were all obtained from the same sample, sequenced in a study of blood T cell repertoires in COVID-19. Some clones are missing from TCRdb's copy, which holds only in-frame ones; the method was immunoSEQ multiplex PCR. The profile shows 35,000 to 45,000 clones, about 88% of them singletons. Sequencing input: peripheral blood. The receptors come from a human donor in a cohort sampled during active COVID-19.

This chain connects TRBV5-1 to TRBJ1-1; tentatively, D is TRBD1 (6 bases). The CDR3 is made up of 13 amino acids. Germline V lookup: CDR1 SGHRS, CDR2 YFSETQ. V was pared by 4 bases and J by 1 base, with 8 bases between. In DNA form, the CDR3 reads TGCGCCAGCAGCGGGACACCGAACACTGAAGCTTTCTTT. Its protein is CASSGTPNTEAFF.

This clone was detected only once. This chain joins TRBV2 and TRBJ2-7, with a tentative D call TRBD2 (5 bases). Trimming pared 6 bases from V and 5 bases from J, leaving 17 bases between. Germline V gene lookup returns CDR1 SNHLY and CDR2 FYNNEI. There are 14 residues in the CDR3. As DNA, the CDR3 is TGTGCCAGCAGGCCGGGCCGTGGGGAGCACGAGCAGTACTTC. Its translation: CASRPGRGEHEQYF.

The chain joins TRBV5-1 to TRBJ1-4; no definite D call. Germline lookup yields CDR1 SGHRS and CDR2 YFSETQ. V lost 4 bases to trimming and J lost 0 bases, with 7 bases between them. The CDR3 spans 14 residues. The CDR3 region has the DNA TGCGCCAGCAGCCCCCCTTCAACTAATGAAAAACTGTTTTTT. Protein sequence: CASSPPSTNEKLFF.

The chain has TRBV5-1 and TRBJ2-2, with D maybe TRBD2 (6 bases). The V end was cut by 0 bases, the J end by 8 bases, with 8 bases between. The CDR3 is made up of 13 amino acids. CDR1 and CDR2 from the germline V gene are SGHRS and YFSETQ. The DNA of the CDR3 is TGCGCCAGCAGCTTGGACAGCGGGGGGGAGCTGTTTTTT. This codes for CASSLDSGGELFF.

Here the CDR3 DNA reads TGTGCCAGCGGAGATTACAATGAGCAGTTCTTC. This translates into CASGDYNEQFF. V and J are TRBV10-3 and TRBJ2-1; D is unclear. This CDR3 has 11 residues. Germline CDR1 and CDR2: ENHRY and SYGVKD. V gave up 10 bases and J gave up 4 bases, with 8 bases separating them.

This chain joins TRBV19 and TRBJ2-1; the match to TRBD2 covers 10 bases. J gave up 9 bases and V 8 bases, and 13 bases lay outside the gene matches. Germline V gene data show CDR1 as LNHDA and CDR2 as SQIVND (reference sequence). The CDR3 runs 15 residues. The CDR3 sequence: CASSTTSGRAREQFF. The DNA of the CDR3 is TGTGCCAGTTCAACGACTAGCGGGCGGGCACGTGAGCAGTTCTTC.

The rearrangement uses TRBV5-1 and TRBJ2-1; maybe TRBD1 (5 bases). The CDR3 extends over 18 amino acids. V lost 0 bases and J 4 bases, leaving 20 bases between the germline ends. CDR1 is SGHRS and CDR2 is YFSETQ in the germline V gene. CDR3 amino acids: CASSLESSTWGTYNEQFF. The CDR3 DNA is TGCGCCAGCAGCTTGGAGTCGTCTACCTGGGGCACATACAATGAGCAGTTCTTC.

To note about this clone: Germline and junction disagree at one end, which may indicate a read error. The V gene is TRBV14, the J gene TRBJ1-1, with D perhaps matching TRBD1 (6 bases). In germline, CDR1 is SGHDN, CDR2 FVKESK. The CDR3 is 11 residues long. The CDR3 protein is CASSQDGRGTF. Here the CDR3 DNA reads TGTGCCAGCAGCCAAGACGGTAGGGGGACGTTT.

The chain uses TRBV30 and TRBJ2-1, with TRBD2 matching 11 bases. CDR1 and CDR2 from the germline V gene are GTSNPN and SVGIG (reference sequence). The CDR3 covers 16 residues. V shed 3 bases, J shed 4 bases, and the junction held 8 bases outside the gene matches. The CDR3 is CAWSPGLAGPYNEQFF. The CDR3, as DNA: TGTGCCTGGAGCCCAGGACTAGCGGGCCCATACAATGAGCAGTTCTTC.

In its sample, this clone was seen once. The J gene is TRBJ1-4, the V gene TRBV3-1 (or the pseudogene TRBV3-2), with D maybe TRBD1 (6 bases). The CDR3 consists of 16 residues. Between the trimmed V and J ends, which lost 3 bases and 6 bases, there was a span of 17 bases. Per germline, CDR1 LGHDT and CDR2 YNNKEL (reference sequence). DNA of the CDR3: TGTGCCAGCAGCCACTACGGTCGGGACAACGATGAAAAACTGTTTTTT. Translated: CASSHYGRDNDEKLFF.

The chain uses TRBV7-3 and TRBJ1-6, with D perhaps TRBD1 (6 bases). CDR1 SGHTA and CDR2 FQGTGA come from the germline V gene. The CDR3 runs 15 residues. V was cut by 2 bases and J by 6 bases, with 11 bases left in between. CDR3 DNA sequence: TGTGCCAGCAGCTTAGCAGGGGCTGGTAATTCACCCCTCCACTTT. Translating gives CASSLAGAGNSPLHF.

V and J are TRBV13 and TRBJ2-2; tentative D call: TRBD2 (6 bases). Germline V lookup: CDR1 PRHDT, CDR2 FYEKMQ (reference sequence). The CDR3 length is 13 residues. V was cut by 4 bases and J by 7 bases, with 10 bases left in between. The CDR3 sequence is CASSSPGSGELFF. DNA for the CDR3: TGTGCCAGCAGCTCCCCCGGGAGCGGGGAGCTGTTTTTT.

The rearrangement links TRBV4-1 to TRBJ1-2, with 7 bases fitting TRBD1. V lost 1 base, J lost 4 bases, and 6 bases stayed unmatched. The germline gives CDR1 MGHRA, CDR2 YSYEKL. CDR3 size: 15 residues. CDR3 protein: CASSQAGQSFYGYTF. The CDR3 DNA is TGCGCCAGCAGCCAAGCGGGACAGAGTTTCTATGGCTACACCTTC.

V is TRBV6-1 and J is TRBJ1-4; D perhaps matches TRBD1 (5 bases). With 3 bases removed from V and 2 bases from J, the gap between germline ends came to 10 bases. This CDR3 spans 15 amino acids. CDR1 is MNHNS and CDR2 is SASEGT in the germline V gene. For the CDR3, the DNA is TGTGCCAGCAGTGATTGGACAATCACTAATGAAAAACTGTTTTTT. The encoded protein is CASSDWTITNEKLFF.

The V gene is TRBV14, the J gene TRBJ1-4; D is possibly TRBD1 (5 bases). Trimming removed 4 bases at V and 6 bases at J, with 12 bases between. Germline CDR1 is SGHDN and CDR2 is FVKESK. This CDR3 has 14 residues. In nucleotides, the CDR3 is TGTGCCAGCAGCCTGTGGGGCGGTTATGAAAAACTGTTTTTT. The encoded protein is CASSLWGGYEKLFF.

The chain is built from TRBV5-6 and TRBJ2-3; possible D gene TRBD2, 5 bases. Germline V CDR1 and CDR2: SGHDT, YYEEEE. The CDR3 runs 14 residues. Trimming shortened V by 7 bases and J by 2 bases, and 14 bases separated the two germline ends. The CDR3 DNA is TGTGCCAGCGGATACGGACTGAACACAGATACGCAGTATTTT. It codes for CASGYGLNTDTQYF.

This clone has more than one count but fewer than ten. V is TRBV2 and J is TRBJ2-7; TRBD2 agrees at 8 bases. Per germline, CDR1 SNHLY and CDR2 FYNNEI. With V trimmed by 7 bases and J by 0 bases, 5 bases remained unmatched. The CDR3 runs to 14 residues. The CDR3 nucleotides are TGTGCCAGCACTATAGCGGGGACCTCCTACGAGCAGTACTTC. This encodes CASTIAGTSYEQYF.

The chain is built from TRBV6-5 and TRBJ1-1, with TRBD1 identical over 9 bases. The ends lost 6 bases at V and 8 bases at J; junction bases unmatched: 7. The CDR3 sequence is 13 residues long. Germline-derived CDR1 and CDR2 are MNHEY and SVGAGI. DNA for the CDR3: TGTGCCAGCAGCCCCGGGACAGGGTTGGAAGCTTTCTTT. The encoded protein is CASSPGTGLEAFF.

As for this clone: Other DNA sequences in this sample translate to the same CDR3. V usage is TRBV19 and J usage is TRBJ2-1; 7 bases fit TRBD1. The length of the CDR3 is 13 residues. The V gene end was trimmed by 3 bases and the J gene end by 8 bases; junction bases not matched to a gene: 4. Germline CDR1 LNHDA, CDR2 SQIVND (reference sequence). The CDR3 loop is CASSMVGGYEQFF. The CDR3 DNA reads as TGTGCCAGTAGTATGGTAGGGGGCTATGAGCAGTTCTTC.

The chain couples TRBV11-1 to TRBJ2-3; tentative D call: TRBD1 (5 bases). Germline V gene sequence: CDR1 SGHAT, CDR2 FQDESV (reference sequence). The CDR3 runs to 15 residues. The V and J ends lost 6 bases and 6 bases respectively, with 19 bases between them. CDR3 residues: CASSFRSRDGDTQYF. The CDR3 DNA is TGTGCCAGCAGTTTTAGGAGCAGGGATGGCGATACGCAGTATTTT. The full variable domain, in which reference TRBV11-1 and TRBJ2-3 provide the parts outside the CDR3, is EAEVAQSPRYKITEKSQAVAFWCDPISGHATLYWYRQILGQGPELLVQFQDESVVDDSQLPKDRFSAERLKGVDSTLKIQPAELGDSAMYLCASSFRSRDGDTQYFGPGTRLTVL.

This chain connects TRBV30 to TRBJ1-5; D may be TRBD1 (6 bases). V was clipped by 7 bases and J by 2 bases, with 9 bases between them. Germline values: CDR1 GTSNPN, CDR2 SVGIG (reference sequence). This CDR3 has 12 amino acids. The CDR3 region has the DNA TGTGCCTACAACAGGGGCAATCAGCCCCAGCATTTT. Protein sequence: CAYNRGNQPQHF.